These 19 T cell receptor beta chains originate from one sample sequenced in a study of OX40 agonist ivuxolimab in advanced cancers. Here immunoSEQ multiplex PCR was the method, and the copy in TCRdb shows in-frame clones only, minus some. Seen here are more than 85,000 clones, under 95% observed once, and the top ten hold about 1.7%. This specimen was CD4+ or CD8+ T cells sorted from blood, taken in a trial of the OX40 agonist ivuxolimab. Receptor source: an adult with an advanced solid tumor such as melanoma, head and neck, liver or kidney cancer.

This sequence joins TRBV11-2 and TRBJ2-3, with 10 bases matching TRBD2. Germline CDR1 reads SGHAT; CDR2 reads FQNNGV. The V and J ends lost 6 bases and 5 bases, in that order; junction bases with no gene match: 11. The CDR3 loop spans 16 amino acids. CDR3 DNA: TGTGCCAGCAGACCCTCGCTAGCGGGAGTCAAAGATACGCAGTATTTT. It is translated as CASRPSLAGVKDTQYF.

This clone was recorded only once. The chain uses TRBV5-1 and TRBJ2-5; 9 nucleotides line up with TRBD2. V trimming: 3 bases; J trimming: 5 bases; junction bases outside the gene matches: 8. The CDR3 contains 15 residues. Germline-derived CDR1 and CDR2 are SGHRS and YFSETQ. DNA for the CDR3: TGCGCCAGCAGCTACTCAGCGGGAGGAGGTGAGACCCAGTACTTC. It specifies CASSYSAGGGETQYF.

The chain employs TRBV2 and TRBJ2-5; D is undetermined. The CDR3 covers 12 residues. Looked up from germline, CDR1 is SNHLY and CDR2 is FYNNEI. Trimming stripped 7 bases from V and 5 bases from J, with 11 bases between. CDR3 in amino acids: CASTRLSETQYF. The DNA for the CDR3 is TGTGCCAGCACCCGGCTTTCTGAGACCCAGTACTTC.

This CDR3 is CASSSTGAMNTEAFF. The CDR3 DNA reads TGTGCCAGCAGCTCTACAGGGGCTATGAACACTGAAGCTTTCTTT. V and J are TRBV28 and TRBJ1-1, with TRBD1 identical over 7 bases. The length of the CDR3 is 15 residues. Germline lookup yields CDR1 MDHEN and CDR2 SYDVKM. Trimming removed 6 bases from V and 0 bases from J; junction bases left unmatched: 7.

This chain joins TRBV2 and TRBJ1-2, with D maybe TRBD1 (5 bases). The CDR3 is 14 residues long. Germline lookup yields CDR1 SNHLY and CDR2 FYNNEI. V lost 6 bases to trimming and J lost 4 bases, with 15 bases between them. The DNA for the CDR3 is TGTGCCAGCAGGAGCCTCAGGGTTGGCTATGGCTACACCTTC. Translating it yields CASRSLRVGYGYTF.

In DNA form, the CDR3 reads TGTGCCAGCAGGACCTATGACAGAGGGATCGCTGAAGCTTTCTTT. It codes for CASRTYDRGIAEAFF. The V gene is TRBV28, the J gene TRBJ1-1; D perhaps matches TRBD1 (5 bases). The CDR3 is 15 amino acids. Germline CDR1 is MDHEN and CDR2 is SYDVKM. The germline V and J ends were trimmed by 6 bases and 6 bases, with 20 bases remaining between them.

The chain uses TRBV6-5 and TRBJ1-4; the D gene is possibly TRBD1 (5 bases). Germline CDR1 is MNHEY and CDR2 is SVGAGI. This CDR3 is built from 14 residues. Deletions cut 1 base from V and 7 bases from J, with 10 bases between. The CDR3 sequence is CASSYWQGGEKLFF. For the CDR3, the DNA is TGTGCCAGCAGTTACTGGCAGGGTGGTGAAAAACTGTTTTTT.

As DNA, the CDR3 is TGTGCCAGCGGCGACGTAGATACGCAGTATTTT. It yields the protein CASGDVDTQYF. The V and J genes are TRBV5-4 and TRBJ2-3; unclear D gene. The CDR3 is 11 residues long. Germline CDR1 reads SGHNT; CDR2 reads YYREEE (reference sequence). V lost 7 bases to trimming and J lost 5 bases, with 8 bases between them. The whole variable domain, remainder taken from reference TRBV5-4 and TRBJ2-3, is ETGVTQSPTHLIKTRGQQVTLRCSSQSGHNTVSWYQQALGQGPQFIFQYYREEENGRGNFPPRFSGLQFPNYSSELNVNALELDDSALYLCASGDVDTQYFGPGTRLTVL.

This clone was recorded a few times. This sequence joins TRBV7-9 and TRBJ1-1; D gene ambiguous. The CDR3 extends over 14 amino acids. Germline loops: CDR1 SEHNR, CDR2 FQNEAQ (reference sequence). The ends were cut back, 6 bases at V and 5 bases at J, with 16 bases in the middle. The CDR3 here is CASRSGTPGTEAFF. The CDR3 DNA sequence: TGTGCCAGCAGGTCGGGAACCCCGGGGACTGAAGCTTTCTTT. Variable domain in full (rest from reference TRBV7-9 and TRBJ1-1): DTGVSQNPRHKITKRGQNVTFRCDPISEHNRLYWYRQTLGQGPEFLTYFQNEAQLEKSRLLSDRFSAERPKGSFSTLEIQRTEQGDSAMYLCASRSGTPGTEAFFGQGTRLTVV.

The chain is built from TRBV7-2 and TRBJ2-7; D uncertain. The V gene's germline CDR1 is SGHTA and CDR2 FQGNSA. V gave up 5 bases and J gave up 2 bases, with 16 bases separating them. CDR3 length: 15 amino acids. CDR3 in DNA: TGTGCCAGCAGCCGGCACAAACCCGGTACCTACGAGCAGTACTTC. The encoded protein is CASSRHKPGTYEQYF.

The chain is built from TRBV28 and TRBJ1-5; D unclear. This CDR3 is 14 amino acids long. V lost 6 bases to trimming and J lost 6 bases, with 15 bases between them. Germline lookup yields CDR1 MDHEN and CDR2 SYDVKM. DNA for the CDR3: TGTGCCAGCAGAAGGGCCGGGCTACCTCAGCCCCAGCATTTT. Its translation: CASRRAGLPQPQHF. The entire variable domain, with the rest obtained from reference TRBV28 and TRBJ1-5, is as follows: DVKVTQSSRYLVKRTGEKVFLECVQDMDHENMFWYRQDPGLGLRLIYFSYDVKMKEKGDIPEGYSVSREKKERFSLILESASTNQTSMYLCASRRAGLPQPQHFGDGTRLSIL.

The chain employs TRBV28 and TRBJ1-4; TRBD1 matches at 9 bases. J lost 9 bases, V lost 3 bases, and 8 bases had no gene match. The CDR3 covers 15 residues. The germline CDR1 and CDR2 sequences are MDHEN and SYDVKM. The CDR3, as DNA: TGTGCCAGCAGTTTGGGGGGAGGACAGGGGAAAAAACTGTTTTTT. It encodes CASSLGGGQGKKLFF. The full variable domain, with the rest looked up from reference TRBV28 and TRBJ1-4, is DVKVTQSSRYLVKRTGEKVFLECVQDMDHENMFWYRQDPGLGLRLIYFSYDVKMKEKGDIPEGYSVSREKKERFSLILESASTNQTSMYLCASSLGGGQGKKLFFGSGTQLSVL.

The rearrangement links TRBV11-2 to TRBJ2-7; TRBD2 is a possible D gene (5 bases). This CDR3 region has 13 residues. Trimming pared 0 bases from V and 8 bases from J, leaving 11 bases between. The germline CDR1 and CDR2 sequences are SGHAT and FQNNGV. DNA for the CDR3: TGTGCCAGCAGCTTAGATCTATCTAGCAAGCAGTACTTC. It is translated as CASSLDLSSKQYF.

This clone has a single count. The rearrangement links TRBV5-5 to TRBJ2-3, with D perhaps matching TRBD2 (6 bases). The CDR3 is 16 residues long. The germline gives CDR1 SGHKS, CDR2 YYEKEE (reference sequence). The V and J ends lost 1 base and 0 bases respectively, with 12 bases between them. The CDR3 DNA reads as TGTGCCAGCAGCTTGCTAGTGCGGGGAAGCACAGATACGCAGTATTTT. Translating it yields CASSLLVRGSTDTQYF.

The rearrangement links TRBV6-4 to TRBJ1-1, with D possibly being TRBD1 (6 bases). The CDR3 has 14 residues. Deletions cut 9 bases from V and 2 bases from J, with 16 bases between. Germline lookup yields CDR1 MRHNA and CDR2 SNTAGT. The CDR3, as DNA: TGTGCCAGACTACAGGGATGTCTAAACACTGAAGCTTTCTTT. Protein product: CARLQGCLNTEAFF.

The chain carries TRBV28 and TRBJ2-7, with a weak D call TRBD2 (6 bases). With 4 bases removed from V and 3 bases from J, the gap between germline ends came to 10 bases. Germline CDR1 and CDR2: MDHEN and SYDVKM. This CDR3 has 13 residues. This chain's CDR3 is CASSSDGGYEQYF. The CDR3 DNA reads TGTGCCAGCAGTTCGGACGGGGGCTACGAGCAGTACTTC. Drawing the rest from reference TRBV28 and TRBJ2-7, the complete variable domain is DVKVTQSSRYLVKRTGEKVFLECVQDMDHENMFWYRQDPGLGLRLIYFSYDVKMKEKGDIPEGYSVSREKKERFSLILESASTNQTSMYLCASSSDGGYEQYFGPGTRLTVT.

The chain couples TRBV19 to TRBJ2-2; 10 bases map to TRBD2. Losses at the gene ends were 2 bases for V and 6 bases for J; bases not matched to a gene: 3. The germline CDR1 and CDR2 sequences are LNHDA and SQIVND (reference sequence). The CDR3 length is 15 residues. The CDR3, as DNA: TGTGCCAGTAGTATATCCAGCGGGAGGGCCGGGGAGCTGTTTTTT. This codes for CASSISSGRAGELFF.

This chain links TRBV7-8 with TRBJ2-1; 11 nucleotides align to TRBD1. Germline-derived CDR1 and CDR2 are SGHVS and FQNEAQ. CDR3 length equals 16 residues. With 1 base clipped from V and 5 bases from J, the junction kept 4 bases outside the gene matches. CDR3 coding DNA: TGTGCCAGCAGCTTAGTGAGGGACAGGGGGGACAATGAGCAGTTCTTC. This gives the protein CASSLVRDRGDNEQFF. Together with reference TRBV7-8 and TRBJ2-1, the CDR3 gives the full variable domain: GAGVSQSPRYKVAKRGQDVALRCDPISGHVSLFWYQQALGQGPEFLTYFQNEAQLDKSGLPSDRFFAERPEGSVSTLKIQRTQQEDSAVYLCASSLVRDRGDNEQFFGPGTRLTVL.

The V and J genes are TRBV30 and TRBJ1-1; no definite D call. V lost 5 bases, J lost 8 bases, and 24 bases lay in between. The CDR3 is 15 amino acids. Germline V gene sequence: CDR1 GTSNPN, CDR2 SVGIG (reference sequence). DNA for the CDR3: TGTGCCTGGGTCCCAATGATTGAGGGATGGTCCGAAGCTTTCTTT. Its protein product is CAWVPMIEGWSEAFF.